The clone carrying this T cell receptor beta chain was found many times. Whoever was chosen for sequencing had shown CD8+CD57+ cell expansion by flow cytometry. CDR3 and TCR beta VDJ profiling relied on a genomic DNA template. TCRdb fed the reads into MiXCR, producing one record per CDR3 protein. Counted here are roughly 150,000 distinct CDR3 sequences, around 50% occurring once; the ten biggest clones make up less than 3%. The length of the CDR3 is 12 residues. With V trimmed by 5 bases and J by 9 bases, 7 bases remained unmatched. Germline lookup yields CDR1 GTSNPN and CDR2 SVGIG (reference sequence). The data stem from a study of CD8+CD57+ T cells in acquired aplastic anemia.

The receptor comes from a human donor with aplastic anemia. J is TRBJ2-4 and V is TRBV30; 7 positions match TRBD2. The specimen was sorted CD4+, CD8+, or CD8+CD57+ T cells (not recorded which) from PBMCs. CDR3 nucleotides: TGTGCCTGGTCTGACCGGGAGGCCATTCAGTACTTC. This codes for CAWSDREAIQYF.